The source of this T cell receptor beta chain is a study of response to subunit inactivated influenza vaccine. This clonotype came up many times. No antigen is known for it. Looked up from germline, CDR1 is MNHEY and CDR2 is SVGEGT. CDR3 length: 14 residues. Trimming cost V 6 bases and J 4 bases; bases outside gene matches: 1. Each CDR3 protein is one row after TCRdb ran MiXCR on the RT-PCR reads. The repertoire holds about 650,000 distinct CDR3 sequences, with about a sixth as singletons. The study, taken as a whole, reports: Each seasonal influenza vaccination, the authors suggested, recruits few new T cells.

The sequencing here drew on PBMCs from blood, taken about 11 days after vaccination. The source of this sequence is a man aged 45 to 65 who received an inactivated influenza vaccine. This chain links TRBV6-2 or TRBV6-3 with TRBJ2-1, with 12 bases matching TRBD2. CDR3 bases: TGTGCCAGCAGGGGACTAGCGGGTTACAATGAGCAGTTCTTC. It codes for CASRGLAGYNEQFF.